This T cell receptor beta chain was observed in a study of blood T cell repertoires in COVID-19. Study-level background: Material from acute and convalescent COVID-19 was sourced from the United States, Italy and Spain. Nucleic acid was either cDNA or gDNA, and it came from T cells, B-cell-depleted T cells, or PBMCs.

Residents of over 20 US areas, aged roughly 18 to 89 years, made up the participants. Generated by immunoSEQ multiplex PCR, the TCRdb table keeps only in-frame clones and is missing some. Of a few hundred thousand clones in the sample, around 87% were seen once. From germline, CDR1 is LGHNA and CDR2 YSLEER. The CDR3 is 16 amino acids. Trimming took 0 bases from V and 5 from J; bases not matched to a gene: 8. Material for sequencing was PBMCs or T cells enriched from blood (not recorded which). This rearrangement joins TRBV4-3 to TRBJ1-2, with TRBD1 identical over 8 bases. The TCR sequence derives from a young man who had recovered from COVID-19. The CDR3 loop reads CASSQDLGDRLYGYTF. The CDR3, as DNA: TGCGCCAGCAGCCAAGATCTAGGGGACAGGCTGTATGGCTACACCTTC.